This TCR beta chain was profiled in a study of cytomegalovirus exposure and HLA in healthy donors. Study-wide points: In a later analysis, several top co-occurrence clusters appeared linked to parvovirus B19, influenza, CMV and Epstein-Barr virus.

After removal of 5 bases from V and 3 bases from J, the junction contained 10 bases not matched to a gene. The CDR3 loop spans 15 amino acids. Looked up from germline, CDR1 is SGHTA and CDR2 is FQGNSA. PCR involved 60 Vbeta and 13 Jbeta primers. Here immunoSEQ multiplex PCR was the method, and the copy in TCRdb shows in-frame clones only, minus some. Of about 110,000 clones detected, about 86% appear once; the ten largest clones hold under 2.5%. To note about this clone: The antigen is undetermined.

The genes are TRBV7-2 and TRBJ2-7, with 7 nucleotides matching TRBD1. The clonotype originates from a woman aged 25-40 years in good health and CMV-seronegative. The specimen was PBMCs. For the CDR3, the DNA is TGTGCCAGCAGCCGCCAGGGACAGAGTTACTACGAGCAGTACTTC. Translated: CASSRQGQSYYEQYF.